The next 12 T cell receptor beta chains were all read from a single sample in a study of shared clonotypes between healthy human individuals. This table comes from immunoSEQ multiplex PCR, and its TCRdb copy is limited to in-frame clones, with some not included. The sample shows millions of clones, roughly 96% of them seen only once. The sequenced sample consisted of naive CD4+ T cells sorted from blood. The subset was: CD45RA+ positively selected. The receptors were gathered from a man aged 18-30 years in good health.

The chain recombines TRBV9 with TRBJ1-6, with unresolved D. Germline CDR1 reads SGDLS; CDR2 reads YYNGEE. With 4 bases removed from V and 3 bases from J, the gap between germline ends came to 5 bases. This CDR3 has 13 residues. In DNA form, the CDR3 reads TGTGCCAGCAGCTCGAGCTATAATTCACCCCTCCACTTT. Translation gives CASSSSYNSPLHF.

With regard to this clone: Different DNA sequences within this sample yield the same CDR3. The chain combines TRBV5-1 with TRBJ1-3; possibly TRBD1 for D (5 bases). Trimming removed 2 bases at V and 0 bases at J, with 12 bases between. This CDR3 comprises 16 residues. From germline, CDR1 is SGHRS and CDR2 YFSETQ. The CDR3 reads CASSLAGGSSGNTIYF. DNA of the CDR3: TGCGCCAGCAGCTTAGCCGGGGGGAGCTCTGGAAACACCATATATTTT.

Regarding this clone: Other DNA sequences in the same sample also yield this CDR3. V gene TRBV6-1 combines with J gene TRBJ2-1; D possibly uses TRBD1 or TRBD2 (5 bases each). V dropped 1 base and J dropped 0 bases, with 7 bases sitting between them. The CDR3 runs to 15 residues. Germline loops: CDR1 MNHNS, CDR2 SASEGT. This CDR3 reads CASSEEGSSYNEQFF. The CDR3 DNA is TGTGCCAGCAGTGAAGAGGGGAGCTCCTACAATGAGCAGTTCTTC.

The rearrangement links TRBV10-3 to TRBJ2-2, with TRBD1 matching 10 bases. V lost 6 bases, J lost 3 bases, and 4 bases stayed unmatched. CDR3 length equals 15 residues. Germline V lookup: CDR1 ENHRY, CDR2 SYGVKD. The CDR3 nucleotides read TGTGCCATCAGAACCGGGACAGGGGACACCGGGGAGCTGTTTTTT. Its protein is CAIRTGTGDTGELFF.

The V and J genes are TRBV11-2 and TRBJ1-1, with D perhaps matching TRBD1 (5 bases). The V end lost 6 bases, the J end lost 5 bases, and 13 bases lay between the germline ends. CDR1 SGHAT and CDR2 FQNNGV come from the germline V gene. The CDR3 is 13 amino acids. DNA for the CDR3: TGTGCCAGCAGTTGGGGGGAAGGGACTGAAGCTTTCTTT. This codes for CASSWGEGTEAFF.

This clone was counted between two and nine times. This sequence joins TRBV9 and TRBJ1-2; D gene ambiguous. Between the trimmed V and J ends, which lost 0 bases and 5 bases, there was a span of 11 bases. This CDR3 contains 14 residues. The germline gives CDR1 SGDLS, CDR2 YYNGEE. CDR3 loop: CASSVAWQAYGYTF. CDR3 sequence (DNA): TGTGCCAGCAGCGTAGCTTGGCAGGCATATGGCTACACCTTC.

This clone was recorded once. J is TRBJ2-1 and V is TRBV7-6, with a tentative D call TRBD2 (6 bases). The CDR3 spans 16 residues. V lost 0 bases to trimming and J lost 4 bases, with 13 bases between them. Germline CDR1 SGHVS, CDR2 FNYEAQ. The chain's CDR3 is CASSLAGGLGYNEQFF. CDR3 nucleotides: TGTGCCAGCAGCTTAGCGGGAGGCCTCGGGTACAATGAGCAGTTCTTC.

The chain carries TRBV6-5 and TRBJ1-6, with a possible D match to TRBD1 (5 bases). CDR1 is MNHEY, CDR2 SVGAGI, per germline. The CDR3 extends over 15 amino acids. V was trimmed by 6 bases and J by 9 bases, leaving 18 bases between them. The CDR3, as DNA: TGTGCCAGCAGCCGGGGGACCAAATGGGGTTCACCCCTCCACTTT. As protein: CASSRGTKWGSPLHF.

The chain links TRBV6-6 to TRBJ2-7; D remains ambiguous. Germline assignment: CDR1 MNHNY and CDR2 SVGAGI (reference sequence). The CDR3 runs to 13 residues. Trimming took off 5 bases at V and 0 bases at J, with 8 bases between the two ends. In nucleotides, the CDR3 is TGTGCCAGCAGTGGATCTAACTCCTACGAGCAGTACTTC. Protein sequence: CASSGSNSYEQYF.

V usage is TRBV18 and J usage is TRBJ2-7; D is perhaps TRBD1 (6 bases). This CDR3 is 14 amino acids long. The V gene lost 3 bases and the J gene lost 1 base, with 10 bases spanning the gap. Germline assignment: CDR1 KGHSH and CDR2 LQKENI. CDR3 sequence reads: CASSPPGESYEQYF. The CDR3 DNA reads TGTGCCAGCTCACCCCCAGGGGAATCCTACGAGCAGTACTTC.

The gene calls are TRBV4-2 and TRBJ1-3, with D possibly TRBD1 on 6 matching bases. Germline V gene sequence: CDR1 LGHNA, CDR2 YNFKEQ. The CDR3 extends over 13 amino acids. CDR3 in amino acids: CACRGGSGNTIYF. CDR3 DNA: TGTGCGTGTAGGGGGGGCTCTGGAAACACCATATATTTT.

This chain joins TRBV10-3 and TRBJ2-7; TRBD2 agrees at 8 bases. J gave up 2 bases and V 2 bases, and 5 bases lay outside the gene matches. The CDR3 contains 15 residues. Germline values: CDR1 ENHRY, CDR2 SYGVKD. As DNA, the CDR3 is TGTGCCATCAGTGAGACTAGCGGTCTCACCTACGAGCAGTACTTC. Translating it yields CAISETSGLTYEQYF.